This TCR beta chain was sequenced in a study of regulatory T cells in long-lasting Graves disease. Notes on the study in general: TRBV28, TRBJ1-2 and TRBJ2-5 emerged as the favored segments in persistent disease.

Library construction for TCR beta used iRepertoire HTBI primers and Arm-PCR of CDR3 regions. TCRdb re-called the multiplex PCR reads with MiXCR, one entry per CDR3 protein. The table records roughly 500,000 distinct CDR3 sequences, 14% of them present only once. The CDR3 runs to 14 residues. The ends lost 4 bases at V and 4 bases at J; junction bases unmatched: 5. The germline V gene has CDR1 SGHTA and CDR2 FQGTGA. This clonotype was seen a handful of times. The target antigen is unknown. Time point noted: newly diagnosed GD, antithyroid drugs for less than 3 months. Following extraction of RNA from PBMCs, that RNA was used to make the TCR library. These data also featured in a second study, about T cells in Graves' hyperthyroidism and ophthalmopathy.

This clonotype was obtained from a woman between 45 and 65 years old with Graves disease. The rearrangement joins TRBV7-3 to TRBJ2-3, with 7 bases fitting TRBD1. The sample was peripheral blood mononuclear cells (PBMCs), taken at new diagnosis, from a patient treated with antithyroid drugs. The DNA of the CDR3 is TGTGCCAGCAGCTCAGGGGGTAAATCAGATACGCAGTATTTT. Amino acids: CASSSGGKSDTQYF.